This note documents a single T cell receptor beta chain sequence. A much more abundant neighbour one base away suggests this may be a read error. This record comes from a study of T cells in Graves' hyperthyroidism and ophthalmopathy. V was cut by 0 bases and J by 0 bases, with 6 bases left in between. This CDR3 has 15 amino acids. The germline CDR1 and CDR2 sequences are GTSNPN and SVGIG (reference sequence). Patients affected by ophthalmopathy presented a Clinical Activity Score of at least 3, a NOSPECS grade of at least 4, and disease duration below 3 months. Lactation, pregnancy, other autoimmune disease or uncontrolled infection led to exclusion of patients. The authors obtained PBMCs from roughly 10 ml of fresh peripheral blood. Researchers amplified the TCR beta CDR3 regions from RNA transcripts. HTBI primers were employed in a first-round RT-PCR of the TCR CDR3. TCRdb re-derived calls from the multiplex PCR reads in MiXCR, one entry per CDR3 protein. The table has over 350,000 distinct CDR3 sequences, 14% to 15% seen once.

The chain couples TRBV30 to TRBJ2-6, with a possible D match to TRBD1 (5 bases). The sequence came from a man between 18 and 35 years old with Graves' ophthalmopathy. Sequenced: blood. The CDR3 loop is CAWSVRGSGANVLTF. DNA for the CDR3: TGTGCCTGGAGTGTAAGGGGCTCTGGGGCCAACGTCCTGACTTTC.